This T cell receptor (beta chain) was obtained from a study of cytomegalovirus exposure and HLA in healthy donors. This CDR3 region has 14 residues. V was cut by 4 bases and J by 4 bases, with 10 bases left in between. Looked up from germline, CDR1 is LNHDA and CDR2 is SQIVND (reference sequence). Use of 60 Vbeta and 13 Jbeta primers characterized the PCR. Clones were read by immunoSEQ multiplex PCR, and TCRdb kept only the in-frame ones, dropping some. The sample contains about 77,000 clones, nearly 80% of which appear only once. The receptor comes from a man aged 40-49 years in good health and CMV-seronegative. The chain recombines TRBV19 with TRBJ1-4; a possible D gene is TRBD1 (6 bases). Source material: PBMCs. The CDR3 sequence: CASSTQGSNEKLFF. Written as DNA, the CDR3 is TGTGCCAGTAGTACACAGGGAAGTAATGAAAAACTGTTTTTT.